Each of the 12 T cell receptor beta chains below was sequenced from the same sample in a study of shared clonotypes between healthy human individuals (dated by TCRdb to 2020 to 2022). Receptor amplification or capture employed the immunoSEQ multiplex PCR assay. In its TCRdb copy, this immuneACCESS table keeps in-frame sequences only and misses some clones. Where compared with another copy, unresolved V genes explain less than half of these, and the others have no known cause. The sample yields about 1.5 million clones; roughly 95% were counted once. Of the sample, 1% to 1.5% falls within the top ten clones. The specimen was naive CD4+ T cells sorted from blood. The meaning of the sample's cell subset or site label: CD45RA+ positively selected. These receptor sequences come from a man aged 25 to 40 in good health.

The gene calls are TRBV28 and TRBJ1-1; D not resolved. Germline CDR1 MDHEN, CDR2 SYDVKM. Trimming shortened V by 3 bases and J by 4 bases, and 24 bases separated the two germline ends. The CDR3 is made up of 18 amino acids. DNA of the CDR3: TGTGCCAGCAGTTTCCCGGTCTGGCCCCGGGAGTCAAGCACTGAAGCTTTCTTT. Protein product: CASSFPVWPRESSTEAFF.

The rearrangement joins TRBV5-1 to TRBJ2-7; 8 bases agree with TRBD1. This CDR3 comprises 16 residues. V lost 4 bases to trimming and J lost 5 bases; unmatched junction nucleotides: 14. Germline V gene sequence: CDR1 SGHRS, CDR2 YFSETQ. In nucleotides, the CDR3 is TGCGCCAGCAGCCCCGGCGACAGGGGCTGGGCCAACGAGCAGTACTTC. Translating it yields CASSPGDRGWANEQYF.

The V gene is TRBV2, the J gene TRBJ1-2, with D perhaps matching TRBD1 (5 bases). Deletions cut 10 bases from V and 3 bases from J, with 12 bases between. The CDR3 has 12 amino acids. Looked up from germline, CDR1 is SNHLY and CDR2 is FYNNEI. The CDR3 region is CAIGDGDYGYTF. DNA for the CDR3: TGTGCCATCGGGGACGGCGACTATGGCTACACCTTC.

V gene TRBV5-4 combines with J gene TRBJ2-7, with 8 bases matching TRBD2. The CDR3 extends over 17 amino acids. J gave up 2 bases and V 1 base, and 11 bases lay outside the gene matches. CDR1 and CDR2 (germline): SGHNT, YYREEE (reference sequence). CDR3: CASSLLTGTSSPYEQYF. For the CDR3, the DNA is TGTGCCAGCAGCTTGTTAACCGGGACTAGTTCCCCCTACGAGCAGTACTTC.

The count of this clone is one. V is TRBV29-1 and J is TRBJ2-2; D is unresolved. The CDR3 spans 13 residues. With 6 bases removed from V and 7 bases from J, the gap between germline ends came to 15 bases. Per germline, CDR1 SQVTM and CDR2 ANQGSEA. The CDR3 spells CSVLTSEVGELFF. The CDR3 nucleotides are TGCAGCGTCCTAACGTCCGAGGTCGGGGAGCTGTTTTTT.

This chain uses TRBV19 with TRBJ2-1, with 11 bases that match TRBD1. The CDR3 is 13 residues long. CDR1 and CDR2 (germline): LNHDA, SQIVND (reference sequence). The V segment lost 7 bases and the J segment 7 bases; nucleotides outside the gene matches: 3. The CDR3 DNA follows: TGTGCCAGTAAGGACAGGGGGCGGAATGAGCAGTTCTTC. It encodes CASKDRGRNEQFF.

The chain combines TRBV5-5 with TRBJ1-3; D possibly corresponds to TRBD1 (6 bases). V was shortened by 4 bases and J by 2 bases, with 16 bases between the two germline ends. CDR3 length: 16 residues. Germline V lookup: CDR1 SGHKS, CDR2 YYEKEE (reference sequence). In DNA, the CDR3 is TGTGCCAGCAGCCACTCGACAGGCCGACCTGGAAACACCATATATTTT. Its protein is CASSHSTGRPGNTIYF.

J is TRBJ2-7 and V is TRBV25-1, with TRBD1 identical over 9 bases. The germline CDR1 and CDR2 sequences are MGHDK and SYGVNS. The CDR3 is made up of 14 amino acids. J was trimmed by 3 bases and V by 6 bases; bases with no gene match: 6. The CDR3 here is CASREDRGSYEQYF. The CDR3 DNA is TGTGCCAGCAGGGAGGACAGGGGCAGCTACGAGCAGTACTTC.

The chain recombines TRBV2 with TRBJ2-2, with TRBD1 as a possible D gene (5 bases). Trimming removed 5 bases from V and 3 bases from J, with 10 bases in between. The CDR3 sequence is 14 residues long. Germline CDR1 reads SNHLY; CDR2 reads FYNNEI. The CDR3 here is CASSKDTHTGELFF. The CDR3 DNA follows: TGTGCCAGCAGTAAGGACACCCACACCGGGGAGCTGTTTTTT.

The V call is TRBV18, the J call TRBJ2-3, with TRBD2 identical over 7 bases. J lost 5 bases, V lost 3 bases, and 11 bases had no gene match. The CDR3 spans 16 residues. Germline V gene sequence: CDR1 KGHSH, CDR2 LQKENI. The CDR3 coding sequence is TGTGCCAGCTCACCGACCGTTGGGAGGGCCTTAGATACGCAGTATTTT. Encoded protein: CASSPTVGRALDTQYF.

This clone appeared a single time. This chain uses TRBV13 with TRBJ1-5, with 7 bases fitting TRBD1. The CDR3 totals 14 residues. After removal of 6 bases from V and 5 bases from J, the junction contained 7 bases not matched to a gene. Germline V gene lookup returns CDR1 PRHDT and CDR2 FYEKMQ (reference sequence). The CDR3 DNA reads TGTGCCAGCAGTCCCGACAGGGTGGATCAGCCCCAGCATTTT. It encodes CASSPDRVDQPQHF.

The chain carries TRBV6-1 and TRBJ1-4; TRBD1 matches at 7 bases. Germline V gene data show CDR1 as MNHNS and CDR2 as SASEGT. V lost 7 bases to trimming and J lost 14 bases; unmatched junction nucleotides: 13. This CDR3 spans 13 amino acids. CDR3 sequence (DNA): TGTGCCAGCATATCCGACAGGGTCCTTAGGCTGTTTTTT. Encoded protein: CASISDRVLRLFF.